The 25 T cell receptor beta chains below all came from one sample that was sequenced in a study of blood T cell repertoires in COVID-19. TCRdb keeps only in-frame clones here, not all; method: immunoSEQ multiplex PCR. The repertoire consists of approximately 270,000 clones, with about 90% occurring once and the leading ten covering about 1.2%. The sample was PBMCs or T cells enriched from blood (not recorded which). The receptors stem from a human donor in a cohort exposed to, infected with or recovered from COVID-19 (not recorded which). The donor label of this sample is uncertain.

This clone was detected once. The rearrangement uses TRBV5-8 and TRBJ2-3; D call uncertain. The CDR3 is 13 amino acids. Between the trimmed V and J ends, which lost 1 base and 7 bases, there was a span of 10 bases. Germline V gives CDR1 SGHTS, CDR2 YDEGEE. The CDR3 protein is CASSLPLLNTQYF. The CDR3 DNA reads as TGTGCCAGCAGCTTGCCCTTATTAAATACGCAGTATTTT. Using reference TRBV5-8 and TRBJ2-3 for the parts outside the CDR3, the full variable domain is EAGVTQSPTHLIKTRGQQATLRCSPISGHTSVYWYQQALGLGLQFLLWYDEGEERNRGNFPPRFSGRQFPNYSSELNVNALELEDSALYLCASSLPLLNTQYFGPGTRLTVL.

This clone showed up just once. This chain links TRBV3-1 (or the pseudogene TRBV3-2) with TRBJ2-3, with 14 bases fitting TRBD2. This CDR3 comprises 17 residues. The trim removed 4 bases at V and 2 bases at J, leaving 5 bases unmatched. The germline V gene has CDR1 LGHDT and CDR2 YNNKEL (reference sequence). CDR3 loop: CASSLWTSGGYTDTQYF. CDR3 bases: TGTGCCAGCAGCCTGTGGACTAGCGGGGGGTACACAGATACGCAGTATTTT.

The chain couples TRBV7-3 to TRBJ1-4; D may be TRBD1 (5 bases). Trimming removed 5 bases at V and 8 bases at J, with 18 bases between. The CDR3 spans 15 residues. Germline V gene sequence: CDR1 SGHTA, CDR2 FQGTGA. CDR3 DNA: TGTGCCAGCAGCCTCCAGGGAAGGGAGGGAGAAAAACTGTTTTTT. Protein product: CASSLQGREGEKLFF.

The chain recombines TRBV4-1 with TRBJ1-2; the D gene is possibly TRBD1 (6 bases). Deletions cut 3 bases from V and 4 bases from J, with 12 bases between. Germline V gene sequence: CDR1 MGHRA, CDR2 YSYEKL. This CDR3 contains 14 residues. This chain's CDR3 is CASSQRRTVYGYTF. CDR3 coding DNA: TGCGCCAGCAGCCAGCGCAGGACAGTCTATGGCTACACCTTC.

This clone was seen just once. The rearrangement links TRBV12-5 to TRBJ2-3; D is perhaps TRBD1 (5 bases). Trimming removed 6 bases from V and 2 bases from J, with 6 bases in between. Germline CDR1 and CDR2: LGHNT and FRNRAP. The CDR3 consists of 12 residues. Written as DNA, the CDR3 is TGTGCTAGTGGACAGGTCACAGATACGCAGTATTTT. Residues: CASGQVTDTQYF.

This clone was seen a few times. This rearrangement joins TRBV3-1 (or the pseudogene TRBV3-2) to TRBJ1-1; D ambiguous. V lost 2 bases, J lost 0 bases, and 4 bases lay in between. This CDR3 spans 13 amino acids. Per the germline V gene, CDR1 is LGHDT and CDR2 is YNNKEL (reference sequence). CDR3 bases: TGTGCCAGCAGCCAAACAGTGAACACTGAAGCTTTCTTT. Protein sequence: CASSQTVNTEAFF.

This sequence joins TRBV2 and TRBJ1-1; D call uncertain. Germline V lookup: CDR1 SNHLY, CDR2 FYNNEI. The ends were cut back, 3 bases at V and 4 bases at J, with 12 bases in the middle. This CDR3 contains 14 residues. The CDR3 region has the DNA TGTGCCAGCAGTGACAGCAGCGCCGGCACTGAAGCTTTCTTT. Translated: CASSDSSAGTEAFF.

The CDR3, as DNA: TGTGCCAGCAGCTCCTCGGAGGTTAGCTCTGGAAACACCATATATTTT. It specifies CASSSSEVSSGNTIYF. The gene calls are TRBV7-9 and TRBJ1-3; D is undetermined. The CDR3 is made up of 16 amino acids. Per the germline V gene, CDR1 is SEHNR and CDR2 is FQNEAQ (reference sequence). The V end was cut by 4 bases, the J end by 0 bases, with 13 bases between.

CDR3 coding DNA: TGTGCCAGCAGCCTGACAGGGGGCCGCGAGCAGTACTTC. This sequence encodes CASSLTGGREQYF. The chain is built from TRBV6-5 and TRBJ2-7, with TRBD1 identical over 10 bases. CDR1 and CDR2 from the germline V gene are MNHEY and SVGAGI. Trimming took 6 bases from V and 6 from J; bases not matched to a gene: 5. This CDR3 contains 13 residues.

V gene TRBV4-1 combines with J gene TRBJ1-5, with D possibly TRBD1 on 5 matching bases. V dropped 0 bases and J dropped 2 bases, with 11 bases sitting between them. The CDR3 spans 16 residues. The V gene's germline CDR1 is MGHRA and CDR2 YSYEKL. The CDR3 region is CASSQEGGGRNQPQHF. In nucleotides, the CDR3 is TGCGCCAGCAGCCAAGAGGGGGGAGGGCGCAATCAGCCCCAGCATTTT.

The V and J genes are TRBV30 and TRBJ1-1, with a weak D call TRBD1 (6 bases). The CDR3 length is 16 residues. The V end was cut by 3 bases, the J end by 6 bases, with 23 bases between. Germline assignment: CDR1 GTSNPN and CDR2 SVGIG (reference sequence). For the CDR3, the DNA is TGTGCCTGGAGAATGGGGGCCGGCGTATGGTCTGCTGAAGCTTTCTTT. Translated: CAWRMGAGVWSAEAFF. The variable domain in full, completed from reference TRBV30 and TRBJ1-1, reads SQTIHQWPATLVQPVGSPLSLECTVEGTSNPNLYWYRQAAGRGLQLLFYSVGIGQISSEVPQNLSASRPQDRQFILSSKKLLLSDSGFYLCAWRMGAGVWSAEAFFGQGTRLTVV.

The chain couples TRBV7-2 to TRBJ1-4; no clear D gene. The germline V gene encodes CDR1 SGHTA and CDR2 FQGNSA. Trimming cost V 2 bases and J 8 bases, with 9 bases left between them. This CDR3 is 13 amino acids long. CDR3 residues: CASSLISQEKLFF. In DNA, the CDR3 is TGTGCCAGCAGCTTAATCTCTCAGGAAAAACTGTTTTTT. Combining the CDR3 with reference TRBV7-2 and TRBJ1-4 gives the whole variable domain GAGVSQSPSNKVTEKGKDVELRCDPISGHTALYWYRQSLGQGLEFLIYFQGNSAPDKSGLPSDRFSAERTGGSVSTLTIQRTQQEDSAVYLCASSLISQEKLFFGSGTQLSVL.

This sequence joins TRBV12-5 and TRBJ1-2; a possible D gene is TRBD1 (6 bases). Germline values: CDR1 LGHNT, CDR2 FRNRAP. The CDR3 has 15 residues. V lost 1 base and J 3 bases, leaving 12 bases between the germline ends. In DNA form, the CDR3 reads TGTGCTAGTGGTTTGGGGACAGTGAATGACTATGGCTACACCTTC. Encoded protein: CASGLGTVNDYGYTF.

The chain carries TRBV30 and TRBJ1-6; maybe TRBD1 (5 bases). Germline V gene data show CDR1 as GTSNPN and CDR2 as SVGIG (reference sequence). The V end was cut by 3 bases, the J end by 0 bases, with 15 bases between. There are 17 residues in the CDR3. The CDR3 coding sequence is TGTGCCTGGAGGGTTGGGGCAGGGCTCTCCTATAATTCACCCCTCCACTTT. Its translation: CAWRVGAGLSYNSPLHF.

The chain carries TRBV7-8 and TRBJ2-7; 7 bases align to TRBD2. The V gene end was trimmed by 1 base and the J gene end by 3 bases; junction bases not matched to a gene: 3. The CDR3 has 14 residues. Germline V gene data show CDR1 as SGHVS and CDR2 as FQNEAQ. CDR3 DNA sequence: TGTGCCAGCAGCTTAGGGCCTAGCGGCTACGAGCAGTACTTC. This sequence encodes CASSLGPSGYEQYF.

This clone occurred once. The gene calls are TRBV12-3 or TRBV12-4 and TRBJ1-1; a possible D gene is TRBD1 (5 bases). CDR3 length: 13 residues. V lost 7 bases, J lost 4 bases, and 13 bases lay in between. CDR3 residues: CASKGQEFTEAFF. DNA for the CDR3: TGTGCCAGCAAGGGGCAGGAGTTCACTGAAGCTTTCTTT.

As regards this clone: The same CDR3 also results from other DNA sequences found in this sample. The gene calls are TRBV3-1 (or the pseudogene TRBV3-2) and TRBJ1-2, with 7 positions matching TRBD1. V lost 4 bases, J lost 1 base, and 0 bases stayed unmatched. Germline values: CDR1 LGHDT, CDR2 YNNKEL (reference sequence). The CDR3 extends over 13 amino acids. Here the CDR3 reads CASSRQGNYGYTF. The CDR3, as DNA: TGTGCCAGCAGCCGACAGGGTAACTATGGCTACACCTTC.

V usage is TRBV29-1 and J usage is TRBJ1-2; unclear D gene. CDR1 is SQVTM and CDR2 is ANQGSEA in the germline V gene. The CDR3 is 13 residues long. Trimming removed 1 base from V and 8 bases from J, with 14 bases in between. The CDR3 is CSVEGSGRVGYTF. CDR3 nucleotide sequence: TGCAGCGTTGAAGGTTCGGGGAGGGTGGGCTACACCTTC.

The chain uses TRBV24-1 and TRBJ2-7; TRBD1 aligns across 8 bases. The germline CDR1 and CDR2 sequences are KGHDR and SFDVKD. Trimming removed 3 bases from V and 3 bases from J; junction bases left unmatched: 9. CDR3 length equals 16 residues. The CDR3 is CATSDTGGTGVYEQYF. The CDR3 region has the DNA TGTGCCACCAGTGATACCGGCGGGACAGGAGTCTACGAGCAGTACTTC.

This clone was picked up one time. The V and J genes are TRBV24-1 and TRBJ2-4, with a tentative D call TRBD1 (6 bases). Between the trimmed V and J ends, which lost 4 bases and 12 bases, there was a span of 12 bases. In germline, CDR1 is KGHDR, CDR2 SFDVKD. The CDR3 contains 12 residues. The CDR3 sequence is CATSEGTTAQYF. For the CDR3, the DNA is TGTGCCACCAGTGAAGGGACAACCGCTCAGTACTTC.

The sample holds a few counts of this clone. The genes are TRBV4-1 and TRBJ1-2; possibly TRBD1 for D (6 bases). This CDR3 region has 15 residues. Germline lookup yields CDR1 MGHRA and CDR2 YSYEKL. The germline V and J ends were trimmed by 1 base and 6 bases, with 15 bases remaining between them. Written as DNA, the CDR3 is TGCGCCAGCAGCCAAGGATGGGGAGGGGGGCATGGCTACACCTTC. The encoded protein is CASSQGWGGGHGYTF.

The CDR3 sequence is CASRHQTDSGANVLTF. As DNA, the CDR3 is TGTGCCAGCAGGCATCAGACAGACTCTGGGGCCAACGTCCTGACTTTC. This chain uses TRBV9 with TRBJ2-6; D possibly corresponds to TRBD1 (5 bases). Germline V CDR1 and CDR2: SGDLS, YYNGEE. Trimming cost V 5 bases and J 0 bases, with 12 bases left between them. The CDR3 is 16 amino acids.

This chain connects TRBV19 to TRBJ2-2; D is possibly TRBD1 (5 bases). Germline loops: CDR1 LNHDA, CDR2 SQIVND (reference sequence). The CDR3 loop spans 15 amino acids. The V gene lost 6 bases and the J gene lost 2 bases, with 13 bases spanning the gap. In DNA, the CDR3 is TGTGCCAGTAGATCAAACGGACAAAACACCGGGGAGCTGTTTTTT. It translates to CASRSNGQNTGELFF.

The chain employs TRBV3-1 (or the pseudogene TRBV3-2) and TRBJ1-1, with TRBD1 matching 7 bases. CDR3 length: 16 residues. J was trimmed by 0 bases and V by 2 bases; bases with no gene match: 6. Per the germline V gene, CDR1 is LGHDT and CDR2 is YNNKEL (reference sequence). The CDR3 DNA sequence: TGTGCCAGCAGCCAATCGGGGCAGGGGGTGAACACTGAAGCTTTCTTT. Translating it yields CASSQSGQGVNTEAFF.

J is TRBJ2-3 and V is TRBV19, with 7 positions matching TRBD2. V was clipped by 3 bases and J by 6 bases; unmatched bases: 9. The germline gives CDR1 LNHDA, CDR2 SQIVND (reference sequence). The CDR3 covers 15 residues. In DNA, the CDR3 is TGTGCCAGTAGTATGGGGCGGGGGAGGAGCGATACGCAGTATTTT. This gives the protein CASSMGRGRSDTQYF.